These T cell receptor beta chains were read from a single sample in a study of blood T cell repertoires in COVID-19. TCRdb keeps only in-frame clones here, not all; method: immunoSEQ multiplex PCR. The data show roughly 140,000 clones, roughly 81% seen once. The sequenced sample consisted of peripheral blood. These receptors were collected from a human donor with acute or convalescent COVID-19. The donor label of this sample is uncertain. Both conserved end residues are part of each CDR3. Rows give clone size only sometimes, using once, few, many, or a class for an expanded clone.

14,.,TRBJ1-1,TRBV5-1,CASSPSGGTGEAFF
14,.,TRBJ2-7,TRBV2,CASSAGSLSYEQYF
17,.,TRBJ2-1,TRBV27,CASSFKRQRGDHNEQFF
18,.,TRBJ2-6,TRBV9,CASSTRTPLSSGANVLTF
15,.,TRBJ1-2,TRBV6-6,CASSYGGSTAPGYTF
15,.,TRBJ2-1,TRBV5-4,CASSLVAGGENEQFF
15,.,TRBJ2-3,TRBV18,CASSPEQGRADTQYF
13,few,TRBJ1-1,TRBV15,CATSNWDRGEAFF
17,.,TRBJ2-1,TRBV21-1,CASSKERLGATYNEQFF
13,.,TRBJ1-2,TRBV12-3/TRBV12-4,CASRRQTGVGYTF
16,.,TRBJ1-2,TRBV7-9,CASSLTLDRGGYGYTF
14,.,TRBJ1-1,TRBV2,CASSVAGGVTEAFF
13,.,TRBJ1-2,TRBV5-1,CASRDNRGSGYTF
14,.,TRBJ1-4,TRBV6-5,CASRTGGSNEKLFF
14,once,TRBJ1-2,TRBV6-1,CASSDSGQTYGYTF
14,.,TRBJ1-1,TRBV6-5,CASSLRGGGTEAFF
12,.,TRBJ2-3,TRBV5-1,CASGVSTDTQYF
13,.,TRBJ2-2,TRBV5-1,CASSLTGPGELFF
12,.,TRBJ1-4,TRBV6-1,CASRQFNEKLFF
16,.,TRBJ2-6,TRBV5-4,CASSSHGAAGANVLTF
15,.,TRBJ2-1,TRBV27,CASRRDRGSYNEQFF
16,few,TRBJ2-2,TRBV6-1,CASSGGIQGGHGELFF
13,few,TRBJ1-4,TRBV28,CASSPPYNEKLFF
14,few,TRBJ2-2,TRBV19,CASRGQGVSGELFF
16,.,TRBJ1-3,TRBV5-1,CASSLGELSSGNTIYF
13,once,TRBJ1-1,TRBV9,CASSTRVAGEAFF
19,.,TRBJ2-2,TRBV4-2,CASSPLSPRTGGSAGELFF
18,.,TRBJ2-2,TRBV4-2,CASSQRGLAGGNTGELFF
15,.,TRBJ2-5,TRBV6-6,CASSYSIATQETQYF
13,.,TRBJ1-1,TRBV2,CASSPWTITEAFF
12,.,TRBJ1-1,TRBV29-1,CSVGQGDTEAFF
15,few,TRBJ1-4,TRBV2,CASSPGQGESEKLFF
14,.,TRBJ2-1,TRBV6-5,CASSYSRSYNEQFF
13,.,TRBJ2-3,TRBV6-5,CASSREPRDTQYF
15,once,TRBJ2-2,TRBV2,CASSLSGGRTGELFF
15,.,TRBJ2-7,TRBV27,CASSPPGQALYEQYF
14,once,TRBJ1-1,TRBV6-5,CASSYGGSGTEAFF
12,.,TRBJ1-5,TRBV11-2,CASSYGGGTQHF
12,few,TRBJ2-2,TRBV27,CASSSPPGELFF
14,.,TRBJ1-2,TRBV5-1,CASSWTDRVFGYTF
15,.,TRBJ1-6,TRBV6-5,CASSSGGRYNSPLHF
15,.,TRBJ1-6,TRBV20-1,CSASADSSYNSPLHF
14,many,TRBJ1-2,TRBV6-2/TRBV6-3,CASSEPASGGGYTF
15,.,TRBJ2-1,TRBV4-2,CASSHGQGGYNEQFF
13,once,TRBJ1-2,TRBV6-4,CASKTAINYGYTF
14,few,TRBJ1-6,TRBV18,CASSSGQINSPLHF
16,.,TRBJ2-1,TRBV7-2,CASSKRRDRGVNEQFF